One and the same sample provided the 27 T cell receptor beta chains below, sequenced in a study of T cells in Graves' hyperthyroidism and ophthalmopathy (dated by TCRdb to about 2019). The library relied on multiplex PCR. TCRdb names Illumina HiSeq 2000 as the instrument used. The TCR beta CDR3 regions were amplified from RNA transcripts. The TCR CDR3 was subjected to a first round of RT-PCR using the HTBI primer set and the Qiagen OneStep RT-PCR kit. TCRdb reprocessed the public reads (quality trimming at Q25 with fastp, clone calling with MiXCR) and kept in-frame beta chains. Every entry covers one CDR3 protein and lists the most common genes and DNA from its rows. The sample profile shows around 500,000 distinct CDR3 sequences; 11% to 15% of them were found once. 14% of the sample goes to the ten largest clones. The material sequenced was blood. These receptors were obtained from a woman aged 40 to 55 with Graves' hyperthyroidism.

This clonotype was seen repeatedly, ten times or more. This rearrangement joins TRBV13 to TRBJ1-1, with D perhaps matching TRBD1 (5 bases). This CDR3 comprises 14 residues. The germline CDR1 and CDR2 sequences are PRHDT and FYEKMQ (reference sequence). V dropped 2 bases and J dropped 6 bases, with 13 bases sitting between them. CDR3 residues: CASSLQRGFAEAFF. DNA for the CDR3: TGTGCCAGCAGCTTACAGAGGGGTTTCGCTGAAGCTTTCTTT.

This clonotype showed up many times. This chain joins TRBV7-9 and TRBJ2-7; no clear D. V was shortened by 3 bases and J by 0 bases, with 9 bases between the two germline ends. CDR3 length: 14 residues. Germline assignment: CDR1 SEHNR and CDR2 FQNEAQ (reference sequence). The chain's CDR3 is CASSFVPSSYEQYF. The CDR3 nucleotides read TGTGCCAGCAGCTTTGTCCCTAGCTCCTACGAGCAGTACTTC.

This clonotype was observed a few times. The V gene is TRBV5-1, the J gene TRBJ2-6; unclear D gene. The germline V and J ends were trimmed by 0 bases and 0 bases, with 4 bases remaining between them. Germline V CDR1 and CDR2: SGHRS, YFSETQ. The CDR3 has 15 residues. The CDR3 here is CASSLDYSGANVLTF. As DNA, the CDR3 is TGCGCCAGCAGCTTGGACTACTCTGGGGCCAACGTCCTGACTTTC.

The chain joins TRBV7-8 to TRBJ2-1, with D perhaps being TRBD1 or TRBD2 (5 bases each). Per the germline V gene, CDR1 is SGHVS and CDR2 is FQNEAQ. The length of the CDR3 is 17 residues. V lost 1 base and J lost 0, with 13 bases in between. CDR3 amino acids: CASSLVVGVRSYNEQFF. CDR3 nucleotide sequence: TGTGCCAGCAGCTTAGTGGTGGGGGTGCGCTCCTACAATGAGCAGTTCTTC.

This clonotype was seen repeatedly, ten times or more. In nucleotides, the CDR3 is TGTGCCAGCAGCCAGACAGGATTCACAGATACGCAGTATTTT. It codes for CASSQTGFTDTQYF. V and J are TRBV3-1 and TRBJ2-3; tentative D call: TRBD1 (6 bases). Germline CDR1 LGHDT, CDR2 YNNKEL (reference sequence). There are 14 residues in the CDR3. V was pared by 3 bases and J by 2 bases, with 9 bases between.

This clonotype was counted a few times. This chain links TRBV4-1 with TRBJ1-2; D uncertain. Per the germline V gene, CDR1 is MGHRA and CDR2 is YSYEKL. The CDR3 spans 15 residues. The V end lost 4 bases, the J end lost 0 bases, and 12 bases lay between the germline ends. Here the CDR3 reads CASSPANGPNYGYTF. The CDR3 DNA is TGCGCCAGCAGCCCAGCGAACGGGCCTAACTATGGCTACACCTTC.

The CDR3: CASSTPSGSSYEQYF. The CDR3, as DNA: TGTGCCAGCAGTACACCTAGCGGGAGCTCCTACGAGCAGTACTTC. The chain couples TRBV28 to TRBJ2-7; 10 nucleotides match TRBD2. The CDR3 is 15 residues long. Germline CDR1 is MDHEN and CDR2 is SYDVKM. Trimming cost V 5 bases and J 0 bases; bases outside gene matches: 4.

This clonotype was seen more than once but under ten times. The V call is TRBV20-1, the J call TRBJ2-3; TRBD2 aligns across 13 bases. The V gene end was trimmed by 5 bases and the J gene end by 0 bases; junction bases not matched to a gene: 11. Germline CDR1 reads DFQATT; CDR2 reads SNEGSKA (reference sequence). This CDR3 spans 18 amino acids. CDR3 sequence: CSAAGTSGTVSSTDTQYF. CDR3 DNA: TGCAGTGCTGCCGGGACTAGCGGGACCGTTTCTAGCACAGATACGCAGTATTTT.

This clonotype was counted many times. The V gene is TRBV6-5, the J gene TRBJ1-1, with D maybe TRBD1 (5 bases). The CDR3 contains 16 residues. V gave up 1 base and J gave up 4 bases, with 16 bases separating them. Germline values: CDR1 MNHEY, CDR2 SVGAGI. The CDR3: CASSYYRGEGGTEAFF. The CDR3 nucleotides are TGTGCCAGCAGTTACTATCGAGGGGAAGGAGGCACTGAAGCTTTCTTT.

This clonotype was counted ten times or more. The chain recombines TRBV9 with TRBJ2-1, with TRBD2 identical over 14 bases. CDR1 and CDR2 from the germline V gene are SGDLS and YYNGEE. The CDR3 covers 18 residues. V shed 7 bases, J shed 2 bases, and the junction held 11 bases outside the gene matches. CDR3 protein: CASGPGLAGAEAYNEQFF. CDR3 DNA sequence: TGTGCCAGCGGACCGGGACTAGCGGGAGCAGAAGCCTACAATGAGCAGTTCTTC.

This clonotype occurred many times. The chain couples TRBV5-1 to TRBJ2-3, with unresolved D. V was clipped by 0 bases and J by 1 base, with 12 bases between them. From germline, CDR1 is SGHRS and CDR2 YFSETQ. The CDR3 has 16 amino acids. Here the CDR3 DNA reads TGCGCCAGCAGCTTGGACGTTGTGGGCCGCACAGATACGCAGTATTTT. This translates into CASSLDVVGRTDTQYF.

Ten or more counts support this clonotype. Here the CDR3 reads CASTSLADNEQFF. The DNA of the CDR3 is TGTGCCAGCACCTCACTAGCGGACAATGAGCAGTTCTTC. The chain recombines TRBV7-2 with TRBJ2-1; the match to TRBD2 covers 8 bases. The J segment lost 5 bases and the V segment lost 7 bases, leaving 4 bases of the junction unmatched. There are 13 residues in the CDR3. CDR1 and CDR2 (germline): SGHTA, FQGNSA.

Many counts were recorded for this clonotype. The chain recombines TRBV6-1 with TRBJ1-5; no firm D call. Germline values: CDR1 MNHNS, CDR2 SASEGT. There are 13 residues in the CDR3. Trimming shortened V by 1 base and J by 0 bases, and 1 base separated the two germline ends. CDR3 protein: CASSEVSNQPQHF. The CDR3, as DNA: TGTGCCAGCAGTGAAGTTAGCAATCAGCCCCAGCATTTT.

This clonotype was found many times. The J gene is TRBJ2-7, the V gene TRBV5-6; 11 nucleotides align to TRBD2. Losses at the gene ends were 0 bases for V and 4 bases for J; bases not matched to a gene: 6. Germline loops: CDR1 SGHDT, CDR2 YYEEEE. CDR3 size: 16 residues. CDR3 region: CASSLGVLAGGYEQYF. Written as DNA, the CDR3 is TGTGCCAGCAGCTTGGGGGTTCTAGCGGGAGGATACGAGCAGTACTTC.

This clonotype was detected a few times. The chain is built from TRBV15 and TRBJ2-1; D not resolved. The V end lost 3 bases, the J end lost 8 bases, and 17 bases lay between the germline ends. The length of the CDR3 is 15 residues. CDR1 is LNHNV, CDR2 YYDKDF, per germline (reference sequence). The CDR3 coding sequence is TGTGCCACCAGCAGGGACGACGGAAACCCCGATGAGCAGTTCTTC. Its translation: CATSRDDGNPDEQFF.

At least ten counts were recorded for this clonotype. The chain combines TRBV20-1 with TRBJ1-1, with no clear D. Germline V gives CDR1 DFQATT, CDR2 SNEGSKA (reference sequence). The CDR3 loop spans 14 amino acids. V was trimmed by 5 bases and J by 1 base, leaving 14 bases between them. CDR3 in amino acids: CSAASSSANTEAFF. CDR3 nucleotide sequence: TGCAGTGCTGCGTCTAGTTCCGCGAACACTGAAGCTTTCTTT.

Ten or more counts support this clonotype. The chain carries TRBV28 and TRBJ2-5; D is unclear. The germline V gene has CDR1 MDHEN and CDR2 SYDVKM. CDR3 length: 16 amino acids. V lost 3 bases and J lost 0, with 14 bases in between. The CDR3 spells CASSFGLTTYQETQYF. CDR3 bases: TGTGCCAGCAGTTTCGGGCTCACCACGTACCAAGAGACCCAGTACTTC.

There are many counts of this clonotype. This chain connects TRBV7-9 to TRBJ2-7; D may correspond to TRBD1 or TRBD2 (5 bases each). Germline V gene data show CDR1 as SEHNR and CDR2 as FQNEAQ (reference sequence). The CDR3 consists of 15 residues. The V end was cut by 5 bases, the J end by 7 bases, with 21 bases between. The CDR3 loop is CASSPAGTSRDEQYF. In DNA form, the CDR3 reads TGTGCCAGCAGCCCTGCTGGGACCTCCCGGGATGAGCAGTACTTC.

Only a few counts were recorded for this clonotype. The chain has TRBV5-1 and TRBJ2-3, with D unclear. The length of the CDR3 is 14 residues. Germline CDR1 SGHRS, CDR2 YFSETQ. Between the trimmed V and J ends, which lost 1 base and 1 base, there was a span of 7 bases. The DNA for the CDR3 is TGCGCCAGCAGCTTGTATGCCCGCACAGATACGCAGTATTTT. Translating it yields CASSLYARTDTQYF.

This clonotype was seen repeatedly, ten times or more. The chain links TRBV7-2 to TRBJ2-1; D remains unclear. The CDR3 is made up of 12 amino acids. Germline assignment: CDR1 SGHTA and CDR2 FQGNSA. V dropped 6 bases and J dropped 6 bases, with 9 bases sitting between them. CDR3 sequence (DNA): TGTGCCAGCAGATCACCAGGCAATGAGCAGTTCTTC. Its protein is CASRSPGNEQFF.

The chain recombines TRBV28 with TRBJ1-5; TRBD1 aligns across 7 bases. This CDR3 has 16 amino acids. The germline CDR1 and CDR2 sequences are MDHEN and SYDVKM. Losses at the gene ends were 7 bases for V and 7 bases for J; bases not matched to a gene: 16. In DNA, the CDR3 is TGTGCCAGCACCTCTCCGGGGGTAGGGGGCCAGCAGCCCCAGCATTTT. It is translated as CASTSPGVGGQQPQHF.

In regard to this clonotype: Given a much more abundant clone one base away, this may be a read error. This chain links TRBV5-1 with TRBJ2-2, with 10 nucleotides matching TRBD2. CDR3 length: 16 residues. Looked up from germline, CDR1 is SGHRS and CDR2 is YFSETQ. The CDR3 nucleotides are TGCGCCAGCAGCAAAACTAGCGGGAAGAACACCGGGGAGCTGCTTTTT. Translation: CASSKTSGKNTGELLF.

The chain uses TRBV5-1 and TRBJ2-7, with TRBD1 as a possible D gene (5 bases). Trimming took 0 bases from V and 6 from J, leaving 10 bases between them. The CDR3 has 13 amino acids. Germline assignment: CDR1 SGHRS and CDR2 YFSETQ. CDR3 nucleotides: TGCGCCAGCAGCTTGGAAGGGGATGGCGAGCAGTACTTC. It translates to CASSLEGDGEQYF.

Ten or more counts support this clonotype. The chain combines TRBV11-2 with TRBJ2-7, with D possibly TRBD2 on 5 matching bases. Germline CDR1 reads SGHAT; CDR2 reads FQNNGV. The V and J ends lost 1 base and 3 bases respectively, with 10 bases between them. The length of the CDR3 is 14 residues. The CDR3 loop is CASSLASWGYEQYF. DNA of the CDR3: TGTGCCAGCAGCTTAGCTAGCTGGGGCTACGAGCAGTACTTC.

At least ten counts were recorded for this clonotype. This sequence joins TRBV3-1 and TRBJ1-5; D is uncertain. From germline, CDR1 is LGHDT and CDR2 YNNKEL (reference sequence). CDR3 size: 12 residues. The germline V and J ends were trimmed by 5 bases and 0 bases, with 2 bases remaining between them. The CDR3 spells CASSDSNQPQHF. Written as DNA, the CDR3 is TGTGCCAGCAGCGATAGCAATCAGCCCCAGCATTTT. The full variable domain, in which reference TRBV3-1 and TRBJ1-5 provide the parts outside the CDR3, is DTAVSQTPKYLVTQMGNDKSIKCEQNLGHDTMYWYKQDSKKFLKIMFSYNNKELIINETVPNRFSPKSPDKAHLNLHINSLELGDSAVYFCASSDSNQPQHFGDGTRLSIL.

This chain links TRBV6-1 with TRBJ2-3; D remains ambiguous. Germline CDR1 and CDR2: MNHNS and SASEGT. The CDR3 totals 15 residues. Trimming removed 7 bases at V and 0 bases at J, with 14 bases between. The CDR3 spells CASIYRSTSTDTQYF. The CDR3 DNA follows: TGTGCCAGCATCTACAGATCGACTAGCACAGATACGCAGTATTTT.

This clonotype has a handful of counts. The chain is built from TRBV5-1 and TRBJ1-2; 8 nucleotides match TRBD1. CDR1 is SGHRS, CDR2 YFSETQ, per germline. The length of the CDR3 is 14 residues. Germline trimming cut 0 bases from V and 2 bases from J; bases unmatched to any gene: 0. The CDR3, as DNA: TGCGCCAGCAGCTTGGACAGGGGGAACTATGGCTACACCTTC. It yields the protein CASSLDRGNYGYTF. Combining the CDR3 with reference TRBV5-1 and TRBJ1-2 gives the whole variable domain KAGVTQTPRYLIKTRGQQVTLSCSPISGHRSVSWYQQTPGQGLQFLFEYFSETQRNKGNFPGRFSGRQFSNSRSEMNVSTLELGDSALYLCASSLDRGNYGYTFGSGTRLTVV.